This TCR beta chain was sequenced in a study of vaccination and CD4 T cells after COVID-19. Across the whole study: Six male and four female convalescents took part, two of them Hispanic.

The CDR3 contains 15 residues. Trimming removed 5 bases from V and 0 bases from J, with 14 bases in between. Germline V gene data show CDR1 as DFQATT and CDR2 as SNEGSKA (reference sequence). Cultured CD4+ T-cell DNA underwent Oncomine TCR Beta short-read sequencing. Cultured CD4+ T cells yielded the extracted genomic DNA. TCRdb itself ran the PCR reads through MiXCR, one entry per CDR3 protein. The table has around 9,100 distinct CDR3 sequences, around 35% seen once; the top ten hold about a fifth. Study-wide points: It was found that, in convalescent patients, 304 of 307 vaccine-specific clones were spike mono-reactive.

Remarks on this clonotype: What it recognizes is unknown.

Treatment of the sample: roughly 11-day PBMC culture with coronavirus spike peptide pools or control peptides (ViraFEST assay). Prior to the COVID-19 pandemic (2011-2018), the unexposed donor's CD4+ T cells were collected. Sequenced material: CD4+ T cells from blood, cultured in vitro. The sequence derives from a human donor in good health. The rearrangement joins TRBV20-1 to TRBJ2-1, with D maybe TRBD2 (6 bases). CDR3 region: CSAGDSRSSYNEQFF. The CDR3 DNA sequence: TGCAGTGCTGGGGACTCCAGGAGCTCCTACAATGAGCAGTTCTTC.